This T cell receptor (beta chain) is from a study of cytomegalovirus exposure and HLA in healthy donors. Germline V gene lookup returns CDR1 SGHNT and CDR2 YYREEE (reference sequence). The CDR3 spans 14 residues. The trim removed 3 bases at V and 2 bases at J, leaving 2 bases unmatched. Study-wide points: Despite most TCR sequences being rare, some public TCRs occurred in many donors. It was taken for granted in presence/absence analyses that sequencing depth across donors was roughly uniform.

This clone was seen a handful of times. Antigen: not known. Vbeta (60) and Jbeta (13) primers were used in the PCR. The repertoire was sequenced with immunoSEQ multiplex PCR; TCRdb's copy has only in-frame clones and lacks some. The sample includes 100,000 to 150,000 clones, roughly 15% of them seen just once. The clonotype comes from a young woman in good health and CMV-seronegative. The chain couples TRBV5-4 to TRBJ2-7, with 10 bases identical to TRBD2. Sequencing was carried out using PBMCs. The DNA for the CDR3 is TGTGCCAGCAGCTCAAGCGGGAGGGCCTACGAGCAGTACTTC. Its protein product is CASSSSGRAYEQYF.